This record concerns one TCR beta chain sequence. Its antigen is undetermined. Germline V lookup: CDR1 MNHEY, CDR2 SMNVEV (reference sequence). The V gene end was trimmed by 3 bases and the J gene end by 3 bases; junction bases not matched to a gene: 7. The CDR3 is made up of 16 amino acids. This sample is drawn from a study of radiotherapy plus CTLA-4 blockade in lung cancer. Study observations and caveats: Radiotherapy was combined with ipilimumab, and tumor-derived TCR clones then expanded in blood. Among reported predictors of response, early blood T cell clone dynamics with interferon-beta performed best.

Assay used: immunoSEQ multiplex PCR; TCRdb lists only in-frame clones, some missing. The table lists 52,000 or so clones, around four fifths of them singletons. Source: peripheral blood, taken from a patient treated with radiotherapy plus ipilimumab. The clonotype comes from a human donor with non-small cell lung cancer whose response to radiotherapy plus ipilimumab could not be evaluated. The chain combines TRBV27 with TRBJ2-7; 11 positions match TRBD1. CDR3 sequence: CASSFDSGTGGYEQYF. CDR3 DNA: TGTGCCAGCAGTTTCGACTCCGGGACAGGGGGCTACGAGCAGTACTTC.